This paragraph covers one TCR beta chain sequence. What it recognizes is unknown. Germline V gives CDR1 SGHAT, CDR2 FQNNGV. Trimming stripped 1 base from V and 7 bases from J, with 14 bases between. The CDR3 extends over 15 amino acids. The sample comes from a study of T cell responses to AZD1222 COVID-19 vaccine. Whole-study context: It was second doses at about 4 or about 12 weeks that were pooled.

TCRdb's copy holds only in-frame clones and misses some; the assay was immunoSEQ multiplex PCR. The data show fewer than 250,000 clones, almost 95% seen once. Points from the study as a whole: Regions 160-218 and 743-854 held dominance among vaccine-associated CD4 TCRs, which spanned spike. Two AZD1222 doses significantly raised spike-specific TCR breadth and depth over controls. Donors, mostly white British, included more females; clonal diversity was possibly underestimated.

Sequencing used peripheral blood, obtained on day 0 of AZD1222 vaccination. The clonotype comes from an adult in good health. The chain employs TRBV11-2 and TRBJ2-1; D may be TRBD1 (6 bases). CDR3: CASSLGQGRQNEQFF. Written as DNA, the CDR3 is TGTGCCAGCAGCTTAGGGCAGGGGCGTCAGAATGAGCAGTTCTTC.